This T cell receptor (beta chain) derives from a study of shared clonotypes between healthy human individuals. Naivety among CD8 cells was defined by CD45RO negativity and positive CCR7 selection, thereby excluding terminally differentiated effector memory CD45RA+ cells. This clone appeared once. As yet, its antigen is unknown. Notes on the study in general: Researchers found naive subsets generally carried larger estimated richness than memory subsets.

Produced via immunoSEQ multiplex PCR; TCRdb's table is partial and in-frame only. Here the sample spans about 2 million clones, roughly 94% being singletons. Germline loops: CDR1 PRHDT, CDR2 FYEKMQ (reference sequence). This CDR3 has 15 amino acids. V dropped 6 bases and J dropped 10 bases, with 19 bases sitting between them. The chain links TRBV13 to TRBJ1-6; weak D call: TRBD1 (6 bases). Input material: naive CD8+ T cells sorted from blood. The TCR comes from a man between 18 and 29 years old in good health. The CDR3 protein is CASSFLQGRDSPLHF. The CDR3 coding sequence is TGTGCCAGCAGTTTCCTCCAGGGGAGAGACTCACCCCTCCACTTT.